A single sample is the source of the 32 T cell receptor beta chains below, sequenced in a study of cytomegalovirus exposure and HLA in healthy donors. A multiplex PCR was run with 60 Vbeta primers and 13 Jbeta primers. TCRdb's copy holds only in-frame clones and misses some; the assay was immunoSEQ multiplex PCR. Of some 180,000 clones listed, approximately 70% are singletons. Sequencing was performed on PBMCs. Receptor source: a woman younger than 30 in good health and CMV-seropositive.

About this clone: Sequence at one end of the junction differs from germline and may be a read error. CDR3 loop: CASSRTSRDTQYF. The CDR3 bases are TGTGCCAGCAGTAGGACTAGCAGAGATACGCAGTATTTT. This chain joins TRBV6-4 and TRBJ2-3; 8 nucleotides line up with TRBD2. Germline-derived CDR1 and CDR2 are MRHNA and SNTAGT. The CDR3 sequence is 13 residues long.

The chain recombines TRBV11-2 with TRBJ2-5; 9 nucleotides agree with TRBD2. The end of the DNA fits TRBJ2-7 better, so the J call may be wrong. The CDR3 runs 15 residues. CDR1 and CDR2 from the germline V gene are SGHAT and FQNNGV. The CDR3 reads CASSLEPSGVNEQYF. The CDR3 DNA reads as TGTGCCAGCAGCTTAGAACCTAGCGGGGTTAACGAGCAGTACTTC.

The chain recombines TRBV28 with TRBJ2-2; D not certain. This CDR3 has 15 amino acids. The germline V gene has CDR1 MDHEN and CDR2 SYDVKM. V lost 5 bases to trimming and J lost 2 bases, with 12 bases between them. The CDR3 DNA reads as TGTGCCAGCAGTCCCCGACTGGATAACACCGGGGAGCTGTTTTTT. This codes for CASSPRLDNTGELFF.

This rearrangement joins TRBV19 to TRBJ2-7, with a weak D call TRBD1 (5 bases). Trimming cost V 10 bases and J 2 bases, with 12 bases left between them. CDR3 size: 12 residues. Germline loops: CDR1 LNHDA, CDR2 SQIVND (reference sequence). The chain's CDR3 is CATEAGPYEQYF. The CDR3 nucleotides are TGTGCCACCGAGGCAGGGCCCTACGAGCAGTACTTC.

A few counts support this clone. Other DNA sequences of this sample code for an identical CDR3. The V call is TRBV5-4, the J call TRBJ2-5; 13 bases match TRBD2. This CDR3 comprises 16 residues. Germline CDR1 SGHNT, CDR2 YYREEE (reference sequence). V dropped 0 bases and J dropped 1; count of bases not matched to a gene: 0. This CDR3 reads CASSLGLAGGQETQYF. Written as DNA, the CDR3 is TGTGCCAGCAGCTTGGGACTAGCGGGGGGCCAAGAGACCCAGTACTTC.

This chain connects TRBV9 to TRBJ2-7; 8 nucleotides match TRBD1. The germline V gene encodes CDR1 SGDLS and CDR2 YYNGEE. The J segment lost 3 bases and the V segment lost 0 bases, leaving 11 bases of the junction unmatched. This CDR3 is built from 17 residues. CDR3 amino acids: CASSVGQGTPSLYEQYF. The CDR3 bases are TGTGCCAGCAGCGTAGGACAGGGGACCCCCAGTCTCTACGAGCAGTACTTC.

This chain connects TRBV11-1 to TRBJ2-2, with D perhaps matching TRBD1 (5 bases). The V gene's germline CDR1 is SGHAT and CDR2 FQDESV (reference sequence). The CDR3 is 15 amino acids. The germline V and J ends were trimmed by 5 bases and 4 bases, with 14 bases remaining between them. The CDR3 region is CASSVKGHATGELFF. CDR3 bases: TGTGCCAGCAGCGTAAAAGGACACGCCACCGGGGAGCTGTTTTTT.

The chain is built from TRBV6-5 and TRBJ2-3; perhaps TRBD2 as D (6 bases). This CDR3 region has 16 residues. V lost 0 bases and J 2 bases, leaving 12 bases between the germline ends. CDR1 and CDR2 from the germline V gene are MNHEY and SVGAGI. Written as DNA, the CDR3 is TGTGCCAGCAGTTACTCCGGGCGGGGTATCACAGATACGCAGTATTTT. Amino acid sequence: CASSYSGRGITDTQYF.

The chain links TRBV2 to TRBJ1-1; 7 bases line up with TRBD1. CDR1 is SNHLY and CDR2 is FYNNEI in the germline V gene. The CDR3 covers 15 residues. J lost 0 bases, V lost 8 bases, and 9 bases had no gene match. DNA for the CDR3: TGTGCCAGCTGCGAGACAGGGTCGATGAACACTGAAGCTTTCTTT. It encodes CASCETGSMNTEAFF.

This rearrangement joins TRBV11-3 to TRBJ1-1, with 7 bases lining up with TRBD1. The CDR3 consists of 11 residues. Germline V lookup: CDR1 SGHNT, CDR2 YENEEA. V trimming: 5 bases; J trimming: 8 bases; junction bases outside the gene matches: 2. Written as DNA, the CDR3 is TGTGCCAGCAGCCAGGGGGAAGAAGCTTTCTTT. Amino acids: CASSQGEEAFF.

CDR3 bases: TGTGCCAGCAGCCCCAGGGGACACCTTGGGAACATTCAGTACTTC. It is translated as CASSPRGHLGNIQYF. The chain combines TRBV6-5 with TRBJ2-4, with a possible D match to TRBD1 (6 bases). V lost 6 bases and J 7 bases, leaving 19 bases between the germline ends. Germline V gene lookup returns CDR1 MNHEY and CDR2 SVGAGI. The CDR3 contains 15 residues.

The chain is built from TRBV6-6 and TRBJ1-6; 8 nucleotides line up with TRBD1. This CDR3 comprises 15 residues. V shed 2 bases, J shed 10 bases, and the junction held 7 bases outside the gene matches. Germline CDR1 reads MNHNY; CDR2 reads SVGAGI (reference sequence). CDR3 bases: TGTGCCAGCAGTTACAGTGCAGGGGGCGAATCACCCCTCCACTTT. Its translation: CASSYSAGGESPLHF.

The chain has TRBV19 and TRBJ2-4; no clear D gene. Per germline, CDR1 LNHDA and CDR2 SQIVND (reference sequence). V was shortened by 4 bases and J by 0 bases, with 7 bases between the two germline ends. This CDR3 region has 14 residues. The CDR3 here is CASSKNLAKNIQYF. The CDR3 bases are TGTGCCAGTAGTAAAAATCTAGCCAAAAACATTCAGTACTTC.

The genes are TRBV5-6 and TRBJ2-3; no definite D call. The V gene lost 4 bases and the J gene lost 0 bases, with 12 bases spanning the gap. This CDR3 contains 15 residues. Germline V gene sequence: CDR1 SGHDT, CDR2 YYEEEE. The CDR3 DNA reads as TGTGCCAGCAGCCTTAGCCCAACTAGCACAGATACGCAGTATTTT. It specifies CASSLSPTSTDTQYF. Using reference TRBV5-6 and TRBJ2-3 for the parts outside the CDR3, the full variable domain is DAGVTQSPTHLIKTRGQQVTLRCSPKSGHDTVSWYQQALGQGPQFIFQYYEEEERQRGNFPDRFSGHQFPNYSSELNVNALLLGDSALYLCASSLSPTSTDTQYFGPGTRLTVL.

This clone was detected only a few times. This chain joins TRBV6-5 and TRBJ2-1; 12 bases line up with TRBD2. This CDR3 contains 15 residues. Germline CDR1 MNHEY, CDR2 SVGAGI. V lost 5 bases to trimming and J lost 9 bases; unmatched junction nucleotides: 8. CDR3 region: CASSTSTSGGGEQFF. In DNA, the CDR3 is TGTGCCAGCAGTACATCGACTAGCGGGGGAGGTGAGCAGTTCTTC.

The CDR3 protein is CASSFGTGGSPLHF. The DNA for the CDR3 is TGCGCCAGCAGCTTTGGGACAGGGGGATCACCCCTCCACTTT. V usage is TRBV5-1 and J usage is TRBJ1-6; 11 nucleotides align to TRBD1. The CDR3 contains 14 residues. Germline V CDR1 and CDR2: SGHRS, YFSETQ. After removal of 2 bases from V and 10 bases from J, the junction contained 2 bases not matched to a gene.

This chain joins TRBV9 and TRBJ2-1, with 8 bases identical to TRBD2. Per germline, CDR1 SGDLS and CDR2 YYNGEE. The CDR3 is 14 amino acids. The trim removed 3 bases at V and 6 bases at J, leaving 5 bases unmatched. CDR3 sequence (DNA): TGTGCCAGCAGCGAACGGGGGGGCCCCAATGAGCAGTTCTTC. It specifies CASSERGGPNEQFF.

In its sample, this clone was seen a few times. The J gene is TRBJ1-2, the V gene TRBV6-1, with 10 nucleotides matching TRBD1. J was trimmed by 3 bases and V by 5 bases; bases with no gene match: 3. The CDR3 covers 14 residues. The germline CDR1 and CDR2 sequences are MNHNS and SASEGT. The CDR3: CASSRTGGDYGYTF. The CDR3 DNA sequence: TGTGCCAGCAGTCGGACAGGGGGGGACTATGGCTACACCTTC.

This clone has more than one count but fewer than ten. Other DNA sequences of this sample code for an identical CDR3. V gene TRBV5-4 combines with J gene TRBJ1-4, with TRBD1 matching 7 bases. The trim removed 0 bases at V and 8 bases at J, leaving 7 bases unmatched. The V gene's germline CDR1 is SGHNT and CDR2 YYREEE (reference sequence). This CDR3 spans 15 amino acids. This CDR3 reads CASSLDRGGWEKLFF. CDR3 bases: TGTGCCAGCAGCTTGGACCGAGGGGGCTGGGAAAAACTGTTTTTT. Using reference TRBV5-4 and TRBJ1-4 for the parts outside the CDR3, the full variable domain is ETGVTQSPTHLIKTRGQQVTLRCSSQSGHNTVSWYQQALGQGPQFIFQYYREEENGRGNFPPRFSGLQFPNYSSELNVNALELDDSALYLCASSLDRGGWEKLFFGSGTQLSVL.

The chain recombines TRBV7-9 with TRBJ1-1, with D uncertain. The V end lost 6 bases, the J end lost 0 bases, and 17 bases lay between the germline ends. CDR3 length equals 16 residues. The germline CDR1 and CDR2 sequences are SEHNR and FQNEAQ (reference sequence). The CDR3 here is CASSPWPTDMNTEAFF. The CDR3 nucleotides are TGTGCCAGCAGTCCCTGGCCCACCGATATGAACACTGAAGCTTTCTTT.

Here the CDR3 reads CASSPHFPGFSGANVLTF. The DNA for the CDR3 is TGTGCCAGCAGTCCCCACTTCCCCGGGTTTTCTGGGGCCAACGTCCTGACTTTC. The chain has TRBV27 and TRBJ2-6; D not resolved. Germline CDR1 MNHEY, CDR2 SMNVEV (reference sequence). The CDR3 loop spans 18 amino acids. The V end lost 5 bases, the J end lost 1 base, and 18 bases lay between the germline ends.

The V gene is TRBV5-6, the J gene TRBJ2-1, with D tentatively TRBD2 (6 bases). The CDR3 contains 15 residues. Germline V gives CDR1 SGHDT, CDR2 YYEEEE. The V gene lost 0 bases and the J gene lost 5 bases, with 12 bases spanning the gap. DNA for the CDR3: TGTGCCAGCAGCTTGGGGTCGGGACTCCACAATGAGCAGTTCTTC. Amino acids: CASSLGSGLHNEQFF.

The count of this clone is one. The rearrangement joins TRBV30 to TRBJ1-5; 9 positions agree with TRBD1. The CDR3 sequence is 19 residues long. The J segment lost 3 bases and the V segment lost 2 bases, leaving 17 bases of the junction unmatched. CDR1 and CDR2 (germline): GTSNPN, SVGIG (reference sequence). The CDR3 DNA sequence: TGTGCCTGGAGTCCCCACGGGACAGGGACTACCTCCCTCAATCAGCCCCAGCATTTT. Encoded protein: CAWSPHGTGTTSLNQPQHF.

The chain uses TRBV11-2 and TRBJ2-7; the D gene is possibly TRBD2 (5 bases). Trimming took off 7 bases at V and 1 base at J, with 17 bases between the two ends. This CDR3 is built from 15 residues. Germline V gene lookup returns CDR1 SGHAT and CDR2 FQNNGV. This CDR3 is CASTLGEVWSYEQYF. As DNA, the CDR3 is TGTGCCAGCACCCTGGGAGAGGTTTGGTCCTACGAGCAGTACTTC.

A word on this clone: The junction and the germline gene differ at one end; a read error may be behind it. The chain links TRBV7-7 to TRBJ2-1; TRBD1 agrees at 7 bases. Germline values: CDR1 SSHAT, CDR2 FNYEAQ (reference sequence). The CDR3 is made up of 14 amino acids. The CDR3 here is CASSLDRYDNEQFF. The CDR3 bases are TGTGCTAGCAGCCTGGACAGGTATGACAATGAGCAGTTCTTC.

The rearrangement joins TRBV9 to TRBJ2-3; D is ambiguous. The germline CDR1 and CDR2 sequences are SGDLS and YYNGEE. The CDR3 contains 12 residues. Between the trimmed V and J ends, which lost 5 bases and 2 bases, there was a span of 6 bases. This chain's CDR3 is CASSPSTDTQYF. Written as DNA, the CDR3 is TGTGCCAGCAGTCCCTCCACAGATACGCAGTATTTT.

The chain links TRBV19 to TRBJ2-2; 9 bases map to TRBD1. From germline, CDR1 is LNHDA and CDR2 SQIVND (reference sequence). The CDR3 is 18 amino acids. V was clipped by 4 bases and J by 0 bases; unmatched bases: 9. CDR3 amino acids: CASSKGGQGFANTGELFF. CDR3 nucleotides: TGTGCCAGTAGTAAGGGGGGACAGGGATTCGCGAACACCGGGGAGCTGTTTTTT.

The rearrangement joins TRBV5-6 to TRBJ2-5, with a weak D call TRBD2 (5 bases). Looked up from germline, CDR1 is SGHDT and CDR2 is YYEEEE. V lost 6 bases to trimming and J lost 4 bases, with 16 bases between them. This CDR3 spans 14 amino acids. The CDR3 region is CASKLALGRETQYF. Here the CDR3 DNA reads TGTGCCAGCAAATTGGCACTAGGAAGAGAGACCCAGTACTTC.

The chain uses TRBV18 and TRBJ2-7, with D maybe TRBD1 (6 bases). Germline CDR1 KGHSH, CDR2 LQKENI. The CDR3 has 14 amino acids. V was clipped by 3 bases and J by 4 bases, with 13 bases between them. This chain's CDR3 is CASSPNLDSYEQYF. For the CDR3, the DNA is TGTGCCAGCTCACCTAACCTGGACAGTTACGAGCAGTACTTC.

V is TRBV11-2 and J is TRBJ1-2; 7 bases agree with TRBD1. Germline assignment: CDR1 SGHAT and CDR2 FQNNGV. The ends lost 8 bases at V and 3 bases at J; junction bases unmatched: 9. This CDR3 comprises 14 residues. In DNA form, the CDR3 reads TGTGCCAGCGCACCGGACAGGCTTGACTATGGCTACACCTTC. The encoded protein is CASAPDRLDYGYTF.

The chain is built from TRBV11-3 and TRBJ2-7; 7 bases line up with TRBD1. This CDR3 has 13 residues. With V trimmed by 5 bases and J by 3 bases, 4 bases remained unmatched. Germline CDR1 is SGHNT and CDR2 is YENEEA. The CDR3 loop reads CASSRGGYYEQYF. The CDR3 DNA sequence: TGTGCCAGCAGCCGAGGGGGCTACTACGAGCAGTACTTC.

This chain connects TRBV19 to TRBJ2-5, with a tentative D call TRBD1 (6 bases). The J call may be incorrect, as the DNA end agrees better with TRBJ2-7. The CDR3 consists of 14 residues. Germline V CDR1 and CDR2: LNHDA, SQIVND (reference sequence). CDR3 loop: CASSSQGTSYEQYF. Here the CDR3 DNA reads TGTGCCAGTAGCTCGCAGGGGACCTCCTACGAGCAGTACTTC.